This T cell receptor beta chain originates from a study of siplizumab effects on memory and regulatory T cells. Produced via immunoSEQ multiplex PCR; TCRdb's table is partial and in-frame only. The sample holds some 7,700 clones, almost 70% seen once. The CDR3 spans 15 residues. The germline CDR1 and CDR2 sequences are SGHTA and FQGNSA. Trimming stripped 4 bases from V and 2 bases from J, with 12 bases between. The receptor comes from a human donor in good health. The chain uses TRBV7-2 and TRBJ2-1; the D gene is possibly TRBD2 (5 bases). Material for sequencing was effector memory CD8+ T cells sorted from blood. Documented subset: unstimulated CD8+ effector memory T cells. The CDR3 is CASSSLALTYNEQFF. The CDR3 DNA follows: TGTGCCAGCAGCTCTCTAGCTCTTACCTACAATGAGCAGTTCTTC. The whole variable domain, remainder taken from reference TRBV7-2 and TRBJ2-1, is GAGVSQSPSNKVTEKGKDVELRCDPISGHTALYWYRQSLGQGLEFLIYFQGNSAPDKSGLPSDRFSAERTGGSVSTLTIQRTQQEDSAVYLCASSSLALTYNEQFFGPGTRLTVL.